The TCR beta chain described here comes from a study of long-term antiretroviral therapy in people with HIV. Looking at the study overall: The earliest samples came about a decade before the 2015 immediate-ART recommendation. Regarding the study as a whole: Clonotypes expanded prior to ART showed repertoire dominance at all sampled time points.

With regard to this clone: What it binds is unknown.

HIV-positive participants were all treated in the United States. The V gene end was trimmed by 3 bases and the J gene end by 3 bases; junction bases not matched to a gene: 5. Germline-derived CDR1 and CDR2 are SGDLS and YYNGEE. The CDR3 runs to 14 residues. A v3.0 immunoSEQ assay was performed at survey level. TCRdb's table, derived via immunoSEQ multiplex PCR, lists solely in-frame clones and lacks some. The sample contains around 43,000 clones, 94% of which appear only once. Sequences were derived from unsorted PBMCs, sampled 9 to 9.5 years after starting antiretroviral therapy. The receptor's source is a man aged 30-40 years with HIV. This chain joins TRBV9 and TRBJ2-7; 8 bases fit TRBD1. CDR3 sequence (DNA): TGTGCCAGCAGCGGACAGGGGCATTACTACGAGCAGTACTTC. As protein: CASSGQGHYYEQYF.